The next 8 T cell receptor beta chains were all read from a single sample in a study of early T cells in non-severe SARS-CoV-2 infection. MiXCR, run by TCRdb on the 5' RACE reads, gives a single entry per CDR3 protein. The data contain 65,000 to 80,000 distinct CDR3 sequences, approximately 10% of them singletons. The sequenced sample consisted of whole blood. The receptors originated from an adult who was a healthcare worker with PCR-confirmed SARS-CoV-2 infection or an uninfected control (not recorded which).

This clonotype has ten or more counts. The chain joins TRBV6-5 to TRBJ2-4; D may correspond to TRBD1 or TRBD2 (5 bases each). Germline values: CDR1 MNHEY, CDR2 SVGAGI. V was pared by 6 bases and J by 6 bases, with 15 bases between. This CDR3 region has 14 residues. The CDR3, as DNA: TGTGCCAGCAGGACGGGGTCAGGGACAAACATTCAGTACTTC. Protein product: CASRTGSGTNIQYF.

This clonotype was counted ten times or more. The V call is TRBV7-6, the J call TRBJ1-6; D ambiguous. The germline CDR1 and CDR2 sequences are SGHVS and FNYEAQ. Trimming removed 5 bases from V and 7 bases from J, with 12 bases in between. There are 14 residues in the CDR3. The CDR3: CASSPRTVNSPLHF. The CDR3 bases are TGTGCCAGCAGCCCACGGACGGTGAATTCACCCCTCCACTTT.

The rearrangement links TRBV5-1 to TRBJ1-1; D is undetermined. This CDR3 contains 13 residues. The V end lost 7 bases, the J end lost 1 base, and 11 bases lay between the germline ends. The germline gives CDR1 SGHRS, CDR2 YFSETQ. In DNA form, the CDR3 reads TGCGCCAGCGCCCCCATGGGGAACACTGAAGCTTTCTTT. This gives the protein CASAPMGNTEAFF.

This sequence joins TRBV12-3 or TRBV12-4 and TRBJ2-7, with 8 bases aligning to TRBD2. This CDR3 comprises 14 residues. Trimming took 6 bases from V and 7 from J; bases not matched to a gene: 11. The CDR3 here is CASSLSGEGREQYF. CDR3 DNA sequence: TGTGCCAGCAGCCTTAGCGGGGAGGGTAGGGAGCAGTACTTC.

The V gene is TRBV12-3 or TRBV12-4, the J gene TRBJ2-5; 12 nucleotides line up with TRBD2. The CDR3 spans 16 residues. The ends lost 3 bases at V and 4 bases at J; junction bases unmatched: 6. CDR3 DNA: TGTGCCAGCAGTTTGTCTAGCGGGGGGGCCGGAGAGACCCAGTACTTC. Its protein is CASSLSSGGAGETQYF.

This clonotype was recorded at least ten times. This rearrangement joins TRBV29-1 to TRBJ2-7, with a tentative D call TRBD1 (6 bases). Germline CDR1 SQVTM, CDR2 ANQGSEA. The CDR3 extends over 12 amino acids. The ends were cut back, 3 bases at V and 4 bases at J, with 10 bases in the middle. CDR3 protein: CSVEKGVYEQYF. The DNA for the CDR3 is TGCAGCGTTGAGAAGGGGGTATACGAGCAGTACTTC.

This clonotype was counted only a few times. The chain carries TRBV29-1 and TRBJ2-7; D unclear. V lost 6 bases and J 4 bases, leaving 10 bases between the germline ends. Germline V lookup: CDR1 SQVTM, CDR2 ANQGSEA. This CDR3 comprises 11 residues. The DNA of the CDR3 is TGCAGCGTACAGCGTTCGTACGAGCAGTACTTC. Its protein is CSVQRSYEQYF.

The rearrangement links TRBV6-5 to TRBJ2-7, with D possibly being TRBD1 (6 bases). This CDR3 contains 11 residues. The germline V gene encodes CDR1 MNHEY and CDR2 SVGAGI. V lost 6 bases and J lost 5, with 8 bases in between. The CDR3 is CASRRQDEQYF. The CDR3, as DNA: TGTGCCAGCAGACGACAGGACGAGCAGTACTTC.